These 6 T cell receptor beta chains were all obtained from the same sample, sequenced in a study of T cell repertoires in cytomegalovirus infection. Each CDR3 protein is one row after TCRdb ran MiXCR on the reads. In the table there are approximately 180,000 distinct CDR3 sequences, approximately 18% of which are singletons. Input material: CD8+ T cells from PBMCs. These receptors were obtained from a human donor in good health (CMV status not recorded). Some clones in this sample may be carry-over from other donors' samples.

The gene calls are TRBV6-2 or TRBV6-3 and TRBJ1-1; D call uncertain. Trimming cost V 4 bases and J 0 bases, with 9 bases left between them. The CDR3 runs to 14 residues. Germline CDR1 MNHEY, CDR2 SVGEGT. CDR3 amino acids: CASSLPEMNTEAFF. DNA for the CDR3: TGTGCCAGCAGTTTGCCAGAGATGAACACTGAAGCTTTCTTT.

This clonotype was counted many times. The chain has TRBV7-2 and TRBJ2-7, with 8 bases lining up with TRBD2. There are 15 residues in the CDR3. Germline CDR1 SGHTA, CDR2 FQGNSA. V lost 2 bases, J lost 5 bases, and 8 bases stayed unmatched. CDR3 sequence (DNA): TGTGCCAGCAGCTTATATACGGGGGGGCCGAACGAGCAGTACTTC. It encodes CASSLYTGGPNEQYF.

This chain links TRBV29-1 with TRBJ1-2; D unresolved. This CDR3 spans 11 amino acids. Trimming removed 6 bases at V and 0 bases at J, with 5 bases between. Germline lookup yields CDR1 SQVTM and CDR2 ANQGSEA. The CDR3, as DNA: TGCAGCGTAGCGGCTAACTATGGCTACACCTTC. This gives the protein CSVAANYGYTF. The entire variable domain, with the rest obtained from reference TRBV29-1 and TRBJ1-2, is as follows: SAVISQKPSRDICQRGTSLTIQCQVDSQVTMMFWYRQQPGQSLTLIATANQGSEATYESGFVIDKFPISRPNLTFSTLTVSNMSPEDSSIYLCSVAANYGYTFGSGTRLTVV.

V is TRBV12-3 or TRBV12-4 and J is TRBJ1-2; D remains unclear. V shed 3 bases and J shed 2 bases, with 10 bases lying between them. The CDR3 has 14 residues. CDR3 loop: CASSFPGTNYGYTF. The CDR3 nucleotides are TGTGCCAGCAGTTTTCCGGGAACCAACTATGGCTACACCTTC.

This rearrangement joins TRBV2 to TRBJ2-1; a possible D gene is TRBD2 (6 bases). Germline CDR1 reads SNHLY; CDR2 reads FYNNEI. The CDR3 spans 15 residues. Trimming left V 6 bases short and J 0 bases short, with 12 bases between. In DNA, the CDR3 is TGTGCCAGCAGAGGCGGGGATAGCTCCTACAATGAGCAGTTCTTC. It codes for CASRGGDSSYNEQFF.

This clonotype appeared a few times. This chain links TRBV6-6 with TRBJ2-1; tentative D call: TRBD2 (5 bases). CDR1 and CDR2 from the germline V gene are MNHNY and SVGAGI (reference sequence). Trimming left V 4 bases short and J 4 bases short, with 14 bases between. CDR3 length: 15 amino acids. CDR3 coding DNA: TGTGCCAGCAGTTCCTCGGAGATAGCGTACAATGAGCAGTTCTTC. It is translated as CASSSSEIAYNEQFF.